Listed here are 4 T cell receptor beta chains from one sample, sequenced in a study of blood T cell repertoires in COVID-19. The table came from immunoSEQ multiplex PCR; TCRdb's copy has only in-frame clones and leaves some out. The table has under 200,000 clones, 85% to 90% seen once. The specimen was peripheral blood. These receptors all come from a man aged 40-50 years with active or convalescent COVID-19.

This chain uses TRBV6-5 with TRBJ2-7, with 7 bases fitting TRBD1. Germline V lookup: CDR1 MNHEY, CDR2 SVGAGI. Trimming removed 0 bases from V and 3 bases from J; junction bases left unmatched: 8. This CDR3 region has 16 residues. The CDR3 here is CASSYSTAGGSYEQYF. The CDR3 bases are TGTGCCAGCAGTTACTCGACGGCAGGGGGTAGCTACGAGCAGTACTTC.

This chain uses TRBV5-4 with TRBJ2-5; a weak D match, TRBD2 (7 bases). In germline, CDR1 is SGHNT, CDR2 YYREEE (reference sequence). V dropped 0 bases and J dropped 10 bases, with 19 bases sitting between them. This CDR3 is 15 amino acids long. CDR3 coding DNA: TGTGCCAGCAGCTTGGGAGGGGGGGCAGGAAGGGACCAGTACTTC. Translation: CASSLGGGAGRDQYF.

The V gene is TRBV12-3 or TRBV12-4, the J gene TRBJ1-6, with no clear D. The CDR3 extends over 11 amino acids. The V and J ends lost 6 bases and 5 bases respectively, with 2 bases between them. In DNA, the CDR3 is TGTGCCAGCAGCAATAATTCACCCCTCCACTTT. Translating it yields CASSNNSPLHF.

This chain joins TRBV20-1 and TRBJ2-7; TRBD2 matches 9 bases. Germline loops: CDR1 DFQATT, CDR2 SNEGSKA (reference sequence). CDR3 size: 13 residues. The V gene end was trimmed by 3 bases and the J gene end by 2 bases; junction bases not matched to a gene: 2. CDR3 sequence: CSASASGTYEQYF. The CDR3 bases are TGCAGTGCTAGTGCTAGCGGGACCTACGAGCAGTACTTC.